The entry below gives a single T cell receptor (beta chain) sequence along with its context. These data come from a study of blood T cell repertoires in COVID-19. Trimming removed 3 bases from V and 0 bases from J, with 7 bases in between. Germline V gene data show CDR1 as SGHRS and CDR2 as YFSETQ. CDR3 length equals 14 residues. In the study's own analysis: Reference gene primer amplification gave estimated nucleated cell counts. Clones were sequenced by immunoSEQ multiplex PCR, and TCRdb holds only the in-frame ones, with some missing. For V, J and clone size, that table is used; D and trimming come from the DNA. The sample has about 300,000 clones; about 83% are singletons.

The V gene is TRBV5-1, the J gene TRBJ2-4; D might be TRBD2 (5 bases). The sequence came from a woman between 45 and 65 years old with acute or convalescent COVID-19. The sequenced material came from peripheral blood. DNA for the CDR3: TGCGCCAGCAGCTCCGGGGTAGCCAAAAACATTCAGTACTTC. Its protein is CASSSGVAKNIQYF.